These T cell receptor beta chains were read from a single sample in a study of molecular identifiers for immune sequencing clone quantification. TCRdb recomputed calls from the PCR reads with MiXCR, one row per CDR3 protein. The table lists 50,000 to 75,000 distinct CDR3 sequences, about a fifth of them singletons. The sample taken for sequencing was naive CD8+ T cells from blood, with Jurkat cell RNA spiked in. The receptor set was obtained from a human donor in good health. Some libraries in this study had Jurkat cell RNA spiked in. The CDR3 runs from the conserved cysteine through the conserved F or W. D genes are given only for firm matches. Clone size is stated in some rows and not others, as once, few, many or a class when expanded.

v_call	d_call	clone_size	j_call	cdr3_aa	cdr3_nt
TRBV13	-	many	TRBJ2-7	CASSPGNYEQYF	TGTGCCAGCAGCCCCGGTAACTACGAGCAGTACTTC
TRBV20-1	-	many	TRBJ2-7	CSARDLRWSNKIYEQYF	TGCAGTGCTAGAGATCTTCGTTGGTCTAACAAGATCTACGAGCAGTACTTC
TRBV27	TRBD2	few	TRBJ2-5	CASRGLGQETQYF	TGTGCCAGCAGGGGACTAGGCCAAGAGACCCAGTACTTC
TRBV29-1	-	many	TRBJ1-1	CSVDWGSEAFF	TGCAGCGTTGATTGGGGGTCTGAAGCTTTCTTT
TRBV27	-	many	TRBJ2-7	CASSLGLEQYF	TGTGCCAGCAGTTTAGGGCTCGAGCAGTACTTC
TRBV7-9	TRBD1	-	TRBJ2-5	CASSPWTGGLGEAQYF	TGTGCCAGCAGCCCGTGGACAGGGGGCTTGGGAGAGGCCCAGTACTTC
TRBV6-5	-	many	TRBJ1-1	CASSYSERAGTEAFF	TGTGCCAGCAGTTACTCCGAGCGGGCGGGCACTGAAGCTTTCTTT
TRBV10-3	TRBD2	many	TRBJ2-7	CATLAEHSYEQYF	TGTGCCACCCTAGCGGAACACTCCTACGAGCAGTACTTC
TRBV9	-	few	TRBJ2-2	CASSVLVAPGELFF	TGTGCCAGCAGCGTATTAGTCGCACCCGGGGAGCTGTTTTTT
TRBV13	-	-	TRBJ1-2	CASSLISSRGEYGYTF	TGTGCCAGCAGCTTAATTTCAAGCAGGGGAGAGTATGGCTACACCTTC
TRBV19	TRBD2	-	TRBJ2-1	CASSIGLAGPNEQFF	TGTGCCAGTAGTATAGGACTAGCGGGACCCAATGAGCAGTTCTTC
TRBV2	-	few	TRBJ1-2	CASRRQNYGYTF	TGTGCCAGCAGACGACAAAACTATGGCTACACCTTC
TRBV19	TRBD1	many	TRBJ2-7	CASSWAGQGYEQYF	TGTGCCAGTAGTTGGGCTGGACAGGGGTACGAGCAGTACTTC
TRBV6-5	-	many	TRBJ1-1	CASRPTGNTEAFF	TGTGCCAGCAGACCCACAGGGAACACTGAAGCTTTCTTT
TRBV12-5	-	many	TRBJ1-2	CASGIGGSYGYTF	TGTGCTAGTGGTATAGGGGGGTCCTATGGCTACACCTTC
TRBV7-3	TRBD2	-	TRBJ2-1	CASSKDIAGVSNHEQFF	TGTGCCAGCAGCAAAGACATAGCGGGAGTATCTAACCATGAGCAGTTCTTC
TRBV30	-	many	TRBJ2-7	CAWSVSPGLEQYF	TGTGCCTGGAGTGTATCGCCAGGGCTCGAGCAGTACTTC
TRBV19	TRBD2	many	TRBJ2-7	CASSIIAGGNEQYF	TGTGCCAGTAGTATAATAGCGGGAGGCAACGAGCAGTACTTC
TRBV10-3	TRBD1	-	TRBJ1-1	CAIRRDSMNTEAFF	TGTGCCATCAGGAGGGACAGCATGAACACTGAAGCTTTCTTT
TRBV4-2	-	-	TRBJ1-1	CASSQDSRVYTEAFF	TGTGCCAGCAGCCAAGATAGCAGGGTTTACACTGAAGCTTTCTTT
TRBV30	-	many	TRBJ2-5	CAWRPDTGVETQYF	TGTGCCTGGAGACCCGATACGGGGGTAGAGACCCAGTACTTC
TRBV27	TRBD2	-	TRBJ2-1	CASSLSGTNNEQFF	TGTGCCAGCAGTTTGTCAGGGACTAACAATGAGCAGTTCTTC
TRBV4-1	TRBD2	-	TRBJ2-7	CASSQELAGAGEQYF	TGCGCCAGCAGCCAAGAACTAGCGGGAGCGGGCGAGCAGTACTTC
TRBV29-1	-	-	TRBJ2-7	CSVEGTAQTSYEQYF	TGCAGCGTTGAAGGGACAGCCCAGACGTCCTACGAGCAGTACTTC
TRBV29-1	-	many	TRBJ2-2	CSVVWLAPYTGELFF	TGCAGCGTTGTCTGGCTAGCCCCATATACCGGGGAGCTGTTTTTT
TRBV29-1	-	many	TRBJ2-7	CSVELTGSYEQYF	TGCAGCGTTGAATTGACCGGATCCTACGAGCAGTACTTC
TRBV20-1	-	many	TRBJ2-1	CSASPVGRYNEQFF	TGCAGTGCCTCTCCGGTGGGCCGATACAATGAGCAGTTCTTC
TRBV9	-	many	TRBJ1-1	CASSTRTAAVETEAFF	TGTGCCAGCAGCACCCGGACAGCCGCCGTAGAAACTGAAGCTTTCTTT
TRBV15	TRBD1	many	TRBJ2-1	CATSRDQGAMEDNEQFF	TGTGCCACCAGCAGAGACCAGGGGGCTATGGAGGACAATGAGCAGTTCTTC
TRBV7-2	-	many	TRBJ2-6	CASSLFGSGANVLTF	TGTGCCAGCAGCTTATTCGGCTCTGGGGCCAACGTCCTGACTTTC
TRBV7-2	TRBD2	few	TRBJ2-3	CASSFLTSGNQMGDTQYF	TGTGCCAGCAGCTTCTTGACTAGCGGGAACCAAATGGGGGATACGCAGTATTTT
TRBV9	-	many	TRBJ2-7	CASSSIGNHEQYF	TGTGCCAGCAGCTCGATCGGGAACCACGAGCAGTACTTC
TRBV14	-	many	TRBJ2-3	CASSQTPADTQYF	TGTGCCAGCAGCCAAACCCCCGCAGATACGCAGTATTTT
TRBV7-6	-	many	TRBJ1-3	CASSLAAISGNTIYF	TGTGCCAGCAGCCTGGCAGCCATCTCTGGAAACACCATATATTTT
TRBV27	-	many	TRBJ2-5	CASKRSPATQETQYF	TGTGCCAGCAAAAGGTCGCCAGCGACCCAAGAGACCCAGTACTTC
TRBV2	TRBD1	many	TRBJ1-2	CARGAGGKDGYTF	TGTGCCAGAGGGGCAGGGGGCAAGGATGGCTACACCTTC
TRBV6-5	-	-	TRBJ1-5	CAISDLGQPQHF	TGTGCCATTTCAGACCTGGGGCAGCCCCAGCATTTT
TRBV4-1	-	many	TRBJ2-7	CASSPDTNTISYEQYF	TGCGCCAGCAGCCCCGATACAAACACTATCTCCTACGAGCAGTACTTC
TRBV28	-	-	TRBJ2-7	CASSLLPGRPNSYERYF	TGTGCCAGCAGTTTATTACCAGGGCGGCCCAACTCCTACGAGCGGTACTTC
TRBV4-2	TRBD1	many	TRBJ1-4	CASSQGTELFGTNEKLFF	TGTGCCAGCAGCCAGGGGACAGAACTATTCGGGACTAATGAAAAACTGTTTTTT
TRBV5-4	-	many	TRBJ1-1	CASSFRGGSTEAFF	TGTGCCAGCAGCTTCAGAGGGGGATCCACTGAAGCTTTCTTT
TRBV2	-	-	TRBJ2-3	CAIKSLDTQYF	TGTGCCATAAAGAGTCTAGATACGCAGTATTTT
TRBV27	-	few	TRBJ2-7	CASRGDYYEQYF	TGTGCCAGCAGGGGTGATTACTACGAGCAGTACTTC
TRBV7-2	-	many	TRBJ2-5	CASSLLLDNQETQYF	TGTGCCAGCAGCCTTCTGTTGGACAACCAAGAGACCCAGTACTTC
TRBV5-3	TRBD2	-	TRBJ2-1	CASSPPGGSLNEQFF	TGTGCCAGCAGCCCCCCCGGCGGGAGTTTGAATGAGCAGTTCTTC
TRBV5-1	TRBD2	many	TRBJ2-3	CASSLVGRASTDTQYF	TGCGCCAGCAGCTTGGTCGGGAGGGCCAGCACAGATACGCAGTATTTT
TRBV9	-	many	TRBJ2-5	CASSGDQETQYF	TGTGCCAGCAGCGGGGACCAAGAGACCCAGTACTTC
TRBV19	TRBD1	few	TRBJ1-1	CASSIVDTGGTEAFF	TGTGCCAGTAGTATAGTCGACACAGGGGGCACTGAAGCTTTCTTT
TRBV7-9	TRBD2	many	TRBJ2-5	CASSYGGLAYQETQYF	TGTGCCAGCAGCTACGGGGGACTAGCGTATCAAGAGACCCAGTACTTC
TRBV7-6	-	many	TRBJ2-5	CASSSTPSETQYF	TGTGCCAGCAGCTCGACCCCCTCGGAGACCCAGTACTTC
TRBV10-3	TRBD2	many	TRBJ2-3	CAISEGLAGEITDTQYF	TGTGCCATCAGTGAAGGGCTAGCGGGAGAAATCACAGATACGCAGTATTTT
TRBV2	TRBD1	few	TRBJ1-2	CASRGQFYGYTF	TGTGCCAGCAGGGGACAGTTCTATGGCTACACCTTC